The entry below describes one TCR beta chain. The data are from a study of blood T cell repertoires in COVID-19. Turning to the study itself: Collection of acute and convalescent COVID-19 samples took place in the United States, Italy and Spain. PBMCs, B-cell-depleted T cells, or T cells were the source of the cDNA or gDNA that made up the material.

Per the germline V gene, CDR1 is KGHDR and CDR2 is SFDVKD. The CDR3 runs to 15 residues. The V end was cut by 3 bases, the J end by 1 base, with 8 bases between. The authors' processing: Reference gene primer amplification gave estimated nucleated cell counts. Assay: immunoSEQ multiplex PCR; the TCRdb copy retains only in-frame clones and omits some. V and J calls and clone size come straight from that table; D and trimming were deduced from the DNA. The sample carries 55,000 to 60,000 clones, roughly three quarters recorded once. This TCR was sampled from a man aged 45-65 years with active or convalescent COVID-19. This sequence joins TRBV24-1 and TRBJ2-2; D not certain. The sequencing sample was made of peripheral blood. The CDR3 here is CATSDPQKNTGELFF. The CDR3 DNA reads TGTGCCACCAGTGATCCCCAGAAGAACACCGGGGAGCTGTTTTTT.